Shown below are 32 T cell receptor beta chains from a single sample sequenced in a study of vaccination and CD4 T cells after COVID-19. Antigens for these TCRs are unknown. An Oncomine TCR Beta short-read assay was used to sequence the DNA from cultured CD4+ T cells. TCRdb reprocessed the PCR reads via MiXCR and lists one record per CDR3 protein. Here the sample spans 10,000 or so distinct CDR3 sequences, approximately 49% being singletons. Indicated treatment: approximately 11-day PBMC culture with coronavirus spike peptide pools or control peptides (ViraFEST assay). What was sequenced was CD4+ T cells from blood, cultured in vitro. These receptors were taken from a human donor who had recovered from COVID-19.

The sample holds a few counts of this clonotype. This chain connects TRBV30 to TRBJ1-5, with 11 bases identical to TRBD1. This CDR3 spans 14 amino acids. CDR1 and CDR2 from the germline V gene are GTSNPN and SVGIG (reference sequence). Losses at the gene ends were 4 bases for V and 7 bases for J; bases not matched to a gene: 6. Here the CDR3 reads CAWTRTGGGQPQHF. CDR3 bases: TGTGCCTGGACTAGGACAGGGGGCGGGCAGCCCCAGCATTTT. Complete variable domain (other parts from reference TRBV30 and TRBJ1-5): SQTIHQWPATLVQPVGSPLSLECTVEGTSNPNLYWYRQAAGRGLQLLFYSVGIGQISSEVPQNLSASRPQDRQFILSSKKLLLSDSGFYLCAWTRTGGGQPQHFGDGTRLSIL.

The genes are TRBV7-9 and TRBJ2-3; no clear D gene. Trimming removed 5 bases from V and 0 bases from J, with 15 bases in between. Per germline, CDR1 SEHNR and CDR2 FQNEAQ (reference sequence). The CDR3 consists of 16 residues. The CDR3 sequence is CASSPADGESTDTQYF. CDR3 nucleotides: TGTGCCAGCAGCCCCGCGGACGGCGAAAGCACAGATACGCAGTATTTT.

This CDR3 is CASSNPITPTDRAKDYGYTF. CDR3 DNA sequence: TGTGCCAGTAGTAACCCCATCACTCCAACGGACAGGGCTAAAGACTATGGCTACACCTTC. This rearrangement joins TRBV19 to TRBJ1-2, with 8 positions matching TRBD1. The CDR3 contains 20 residues. The V and J ends lost 4 bases and 3 bases, in that order; junction bases with no gene match: 22. The germline gives CDR1 LNHDA, CDR2 SQIVND (reference sequence).

The chain links TRBV9 to TRBJ1-2; TRBD1 might be the D (6 bases). This CDR3 comprises 17 residues. Germline lookup yields CDR1 SGDLS and CDR2 YYNGEE. The germline V and J ends were trimmed by 0 bases and 8 bases, with 23 bases remaining between them. The DNA for the CDR3 is TGTGCCAGCAGCGTAGGCGCAGGGGTCTCCGGGGGTGGGGGCTACACCTTC. Its translation is CASSVGAGVSGGGGYTF.

The gene calls are TRBV5-4 and TRBJ1-1; TRBD1 is a possible D gene (5 bases). CDR3 size: 14 residues. V was cut by 1 base and J by 4 bases, with 11 bases left in between. Germline V gene lookup returns CDR1 SGHNT and CDR2 YYREEE (reference sequence). CDR3 in DNA: TGTGCCAGCAGCTTGACGGCCGGGACCACTGAAGCTTTCTTT. As protein: CASSLTAGTTEAFF.

The chain joins TRBV6-5 to TRBJ1-2, with 10 nucleotides matching TRBD1. V trimming: 4 bases; J trimming: 3 bases; junction bases outside the gene matches: 2. This CDR3 contains 14 residues. The V gene's germline CDR1 is MNHEY and CDR2 SVGAGI. This chain's CDR3 is CASSFGTGDYGYTF. In DNA form, the CDR3 reads TGTGCCAGCAGTTTCGGGACAGGGGACTATGGCTACACCTTC.

The V gene is TRBV2, the J gene TRBJ2-2, with D hard to call. The germline gives CDR1 SNHLY, CDR2 FYNNEI. The CDR3 has 15 amino acids. V was shortened by 1 base and J by 2 bases, with 8 bases between the two germline ends. CDR3 loop: CASSEVRLNTGELFF. CDR3 coding DNA: TGTGCCAGCAGTGAAGTCCGTCTTAACACCGGGGAGCTGTTTTTT.

This chain links TRBV24-1 with TRBJ2-1; perhaps TRBD2 as D (5 bases). The CDR3 is 17 residues long. Looked up from germline, CDR1 is KGHDR and CDR2 is SFDVKD. V gave up 2 bases and J gave up 1 base, with 14 bases separating them. In DNA form, the CDR3 reads TGTGCCACCAGTGATTATTCCTCCCCGGGATCCTACAATGAGCAGTTCTTC. Encoded protein: CATSDYSSPGSYNEQFF.

This chain joins TRBV5-1 and TRBJ2-5; possible D gene TRBD1, 6 bases. V was trimmed by 4 bases and J by 4 bases, leaving 17 bases between them. The CDR3 loop spans 15 amino acids. Germline CDR1 is SGHRS and CDR2 is YFSETQ. The CDR3 spells CASSGRTDHTETQYF. The CDR3 DNA sequence: TGCGCCAGCAGCGGAAGGACAGATCATACAGAGACCCAGTACTTC.

There are a few counts of this clonotype. This chain uses TRBV24-1 with TRBJ2-3, with D possibly being TRBD2 (6 bases). The V gene lost 6 bases and the J gene lost 6 bases, with 15 bases spanning the gap. Germline V gene lookup returns CDR1 KGHDR and CDR2 SFDVKD. The CDR3 has 14 amino acids. CDR3 residues: CATSLPGGIDTQYF. CDR3 coding DNA: TGTGCCACCAGTCTTCCCGGGGGTATTGATACGCAGTATTTT.

In regard to this clonotype: An end of the junction does not agree with germline; a read error may underlie this. The chain links TRBV12-3 or TRBV12-4 to TRBJ2-1; D might be TRBD1 or TRBD2, each matching 5 bases. This CDR3 is 14 amino acids long. The CDR3 reads CARRRGGQDNEQFF. CDR3 DNA: TGTGCCCGCAGACGGGGCGGCCAGGACAATGAGCAGTTCTTC.

The gene calls are TRBV15 and TRBJ1-1; TRBD1 agrees at 9 bases. With V trimmed by 0 bases and J by 4 bases, 3 bases remained unmatched. Germline-derived CDR1 and CDR2 are LNHNV and YYDKDF (reference sequence). The CDR3 runs 15 residues. DNA for the CDR3: TGTGCCACCAGCAGAGATCGGGACAGGGTCACTGAAGCTTTCTTT. Protein product: CATSRDRDRVTEAFF.

V is TRBV10-3 and J is TRBJ2-3, with D tentatively TRBD2 (5 bases). The CDR3 contains 13 residues. V lost 10 bases, J lost 0 bases, and 11 bases lay in between. Looked up from germline, CDR1 is ENHRY and CDR2 is SYGVKD. This CDR3 reads CATCSGSTDTQYF. CDR3 sequence (DNA): TGTGCCACCTGTTCGGGGAGCACAGATACGCAGTATTTT.

This clonotype was counted between two and nine times. The J gene is TRBJ1-2, the V gene TRBV29-1, with D uncertain. V lost 7 bases, J lost 1 base, and 10 bases lay in between. CDR3 length: 12 residues. In germline, CDR1 is SQVTM, CDR2 ANQGSEA. The CDR3 DNA sequence: TGCAGCGCTCTCCTCGATAACTATGGCTACACCTTC. Amino acid sequence: CSALLDNYGYTF. Based on the CDR3 plus reference TRBV29-1 and TRBJ1-2, the full variable domain is SAVISQKPSRDICQRGTSLTIQCQVDSQVTMMFWYRQQPGQSLTLIATANQGSEATYESGFVIDKFPISRPNLTFSTLTVSNMSPEDSSIYLCSALLDNYGYTFGSGTRLTVV.

This clonotype was seen only a few times. The chain employs TRBV7-6 and TRBJ1-3; TRBD1 might be the D (5 bases). The CDR3 sequence is 17 residues long. Trimming pared 0 bases from V and 0 bases from J, leaving 12 bases between. Per the germline V gene, CDR1 is SGHVS and CDR2 is FNYEAQ. The CDR3 reads CASSLARGPSSGNTIYF. The CDR3 DNA is TGTGCCAGCAGCTTAGCGCGGGGCCCGAGCTCTGGAAACACCATATATTTT.

The genes are TRBV10-3 and TRBJ2-7, with D unclear. Germline CDR1 and CDR2: ENHRY and SYGVKD. This CDR3 is built from 13 residues. Deletions cut 0 bases from V and 4 bases from J, with 7 bases between. The CDR3 coding sequence is TGTGCCATCAGTGAGTCAGCAACATACGAGCAGTACTTC. Translated, it gives CAISESATYEQYF.

This clonotype was observed once. V gene TRBV5-4 combines with J gene TRBJ2-3; D perhaps matches TRBD2 (6 bases). Germline V gene lookup returns CDR1 SGHNT and CDR2 YYREEE (reference sequence). V lost 4 bases to trimming and J lost 4 bases, with 13 bases between them. This CDR3 comprises 14 residues. CDR3 region: CASSVGPGADTQYF. Written as DNA, the CDR3 is TGTGCCAGCAGCGTCGGTCCGGGGGCAGATACGCAGTATTTT.

This chain joins TRBV7-9 and TRBJ1-5, with D possibly matching TRBD1 (5 bases). CDR3 length equals 12 residues. Germline loops: CDR1 SEHNR, CDR2 FQNEAQ (reference sequence). Trimming took off 1 base at V and 7 bases at J, with 5 bases between the two ends. The CDR3 loop is CASSLGGQPQHF. The CDR3 DNA reads TGTGCCAGCAGCTTAGGGGGGCAGCCCCAGCATTTT.

This clonotype occurred a few times. The rearrangement uses TRBV24-1 and TRBJ1-5; D is undetermined. V was clipped by 4 bases and J by 0 bases, with 9 bases between them. Germline CDR1 is KGHDR and CDR2 is SFDVKD. The CDR3 totals 15 residues. The CDR3 DNA follows: TGTGCCACCAGTGACGCGTCTGATAGCAATCAGCCCCAGCATTTT. As protein: CATSDASDSNQPQHF.

J is TRBJ2-5 and V is TRBV20-1; the D call may be TRBD1 or TRBD2 (5 bases each). The germline CDR1 and CDR2 sequences are DFQATT and SNEGSKA (reference sequence). V lost 0 bases, J lost 1 base, and 18 bases lay in between. The CDR3 runs to 17 residues. The CDR3 nucleotides read TGCAGTGCTAGAGATGGTGTCTCGAGGGGACGCCAAGAGACCCAGTACTTC. Protein sequence: CSARDGVSRGRQETQYF.

The chain recombines TRBV5-1 with TRBJ2-7; D gene uncertain. Germline CDR1 is SGHRS and CDR2 is YFSETQ. The V end was cut by 2 bases, the J end by 2 bases, with 14 bases between. The CDR3 extends over 15 amino acids. CDR3: CASSFSKDGAYEQYF. In DNA form, the CDR3 reads TGCGCCAGCAGCTTCTCCAAGGACGGAGCCTACGAGCAGTACTTC.

The CDR3 reads CASTRTGDQPQHF. CDR3 coding DNA: TGTGCCAGCACTAGGACAGGGGACCAGCCCCAGCATTTT. The V call is TRBV6-1, the J call TRBJ1-5, with 9 nucleotides matching TRBD1. Germline values: CDR1 MNHNS, CDR2 SASEGT. The CDR3 consists of 13 residues. Trimming cost V 7 bases and J 7 bases; bases outside gene matches: 5.

The rearrangement joins TRBV20-1 to TRBJ2-5; TRBD2 aligns across 10 bases. This CDR3 has 17 residues. Germline V gives CDR1 DFQATT, CDR2 SNEGSKA (reference sequence). The V gene end was trimmed by 0 bases and the J gene end by 5 bases; junction bases not matched to a gene: 12. The CDR3 nucleotides are TGCAGTGCTAGAGATAGGCTAGCGGGGGCGGTGAGGGAGACCCAGTACTTC. Amino acids: CSARDRLAGAVRETQYF.

The CDR3 region is CASSKGTENTEAFF. CDR3 DNA sequence: TGTGCCAGTAGTAAGGGGACAGAGAACACTGAAGCTTTCTTT. The chain has TRBV19 and TRBJ1-1, with 7 bases fitting TRBD1. Germline values: CDR1 LNHDA, CDR2 SQIVND (reference sequence). The V gene end was trimmed by 4 bases and the J gene end by 1 base; junction bases not matched to a gene: 3. This CDR3 is 14 amino acids long.

CDR3 sequence: CAWRTSRSTDTQYF. The CDR3 bases are TGTGCCTGGAGAACGAGCAGGAGCACAGATACGCAGTATTTT. This rearrangement joins TRBV30 to TRBJ2-3; D ambiguous. CDR1 is GTSNPN and CDR2 is SVGIG in the germline V gene (reference sequence). V was pared by 3 bases and J by 0 bases, with 10 bases between. CDR3 length equals 14 residues.

This rearrangement joins TRBV6-1 to TRBJ1-2, with TRBD1 as a possible D gene (6 bases). The germline V and J ends were trimmed by 6 bases and 2 bases, with 10 bases remaining between them. CDR1 is MNHNS and CDR2 is SASEGT in the germline V gene. There are 13 residues in the CDR3. CDR3 amino acids: CASSVGGNYGYTF. The CDR3, as DNA: TGTGCCAGCAGCGTAGGGGGAAACTATGGCTACACCTTC.

The V call is TRBV25-1, the J call TRBJ1-1; D not certain. The V gene's germline CDR1 is MGHDK and CDR2 SYGVNS. Trimming took 6 bases from V and 5 from J, leaving 13 bases between them. This CDR3 spans 13 amino acids. CDR3 sequence (DNA): TGTGCCAGCAGAAGCCTAACCGAGACTGAAGCTTTCTTT. It yields the protein CASRSLTETEAFF.

The chain recombines TRBV6-5 with TRBJ1-2; unclear D gene. The CDR3 extends over 14 amino acids. V lost 0 bases, J lost 7 bases, and 12 bases lay in between. Looked up from germline, CDR1 is MNHEY and CDR2 is SVGAGI. This chain's CDR3 is CASSYSEVLGGYTF. CDR3 sequence (DNA): TGTGCCAGCAGTTACTCCGAGGTCTTGGGTGGCTACACCTTC.

The chain joins TRBV6-2 or TRBV6-3 to TRBJ1-3, with a possible D match to TRBD1 (6 bases). The CDR3 is made up of 15 amino acids. From germline, CDR1 is MNHEY and CDR2 SVGEGT. With 6 bases removed from V and 4 bases from J, the gap between germline ends came to 16 bases. The CDR3 region has the DNA TGTGCCAGCAGACCAACAGGGACGTCCGGAAACACCATATATTTT. Its protein is CASRPTGTSGNTIYF.

V is TRBV20-1 and J is TRBJ2-3, with TRBD2 identical over 8 bases. This CDR3 comprises 15 residues. Trimming removed 5 bases from V and 1 base from J; junction bases left unmatched: 8. Germline CDR1 DFQATT, CDR2 SNEGSKA (reference sequence). The DNA of the CDR3 is TGCAGTGCTGGAAACCGGGAGGGAGGCACAGATACGCAGTATTTT. Encoded protein: CSAGNREGGTDTQYF.

This sequence joins TRBV2 and TRBJ2-1; D is perhaps TRBD2 (6 bases). Trimming cost V 8 bases and J 0 bases, with 17 bases left between them. In germline, CDR1 is SNHLY, CDR2 FYNNEI. The CDR3 contains 16 residues. CDR3 sequence (DNA): TGTGCCAGCCGGAGGGCGGAGGGAAGCTCCTACAATGAGCAGTTCTTC. This sequence encodes CASRRAEGSSYNEQFF.

The V and J genes are TRBV5-4 and TRBJ2-7; D ambiguous. The CDR3 length is 12 residues. With 0 bases removed from V and 3 bases from J, the gap between germline ends came to 4 bases. Looked up from germline, CDR1 is SGHNT and CDR2 is YYREEE (reference sequence). The CDR3 DNA sequence: TGTGCCAGCAGCTTGGCCAGCTACGAGCAGTACTTC. Its translation: CASSLASYEQYF. The full variable domain, with the rest looked up from reference TRBV5-4 and TRBJ2-7, is ETGVTQSPTHLIKTRGQQVTLRCSSQSGHNTVSWYQQALGQGPQFIFQYYREEENGRGNFPPRFSGLQFPNYSSELNVNALELDDSALYLCASSLASYEQYFGPGTRLTVT.